Below, one T cell receptor beta chain is given with its context. Its target is not known. This entry comes from a study of cytomegalovirus exposure and HLA in healthy donors. Study-level findings and limits: Presence/absence analyses took donor sequencing depth as roughly uniform.

Germline V gives CDR1 MNHNS, CDR2 SASEGT. V was trimmed by 5 bases and J by 7 bases, leaving 17 bases between them. The CDR3 has 14 residues. PCR used 60 Vbeta primers and 13 Jbeta primers. Profiling relied on immunoSEQ multiplex PCR, and the TCRdb table lists in-frame clones only, not all of them. The repertoire has 90,000 to 120,000 clones, approximately 80% of them found once; the top ten carry roughly 3.7%. The source material was PBMCs. The chain has TRBV6-1 and TRBJ1-2; D is perhaps TRBD1 (5 bases). This clonotype was sampled from a female donor in good health and CMV-seropositive. The CDR3 protein is CASSLTRYRGGYTF. The CDR3 nucleotides are TGTGCCAGCAGTTTGACCCGGTATAGGGGTGGCTACACCTTC.